Sequencing of this T cell receptor beta chain was carried out in a study of blood T cell repertoires in COVID-19 (dated by TCRdb to the early 2020s). With regard to the full study: Samples from collaborators originated in the United States, Italy and Spain and spanned both the acute and convalescent phases of COVID-19. HLA class I and class II types, where available, came from metadata supplied by the sample provider rather than from assay-based typing. Subjects who had been exposed to COVID-19, were actively infected with it, or had recovered from it provided the deeply sampled blood TCRbeta repertoires that made up the dataset. The repertoires were made available in a free public database intended to serve as a resource for research on the immune response to SARS-CoV-2. The samples were drawn from two sources: the first 160 participants of the ongoing ImmuneRACE study, and 1,000 to 1,500 subjects contributed by 6 global collaborators. Nearly every sample came with metadata listing a de-identified subject ID, COVID-19 status, age in years and sex. The prospective study material was composed of cDNA or gDNA derived from T cells, B-cell-depleted T cells, or PBMCs.

The paper as a whole reports these results and caveats: The quantity of clinical and demographic metadata differed by source and by participant and was supplied without curation.

In the prospective study, participants were about 18 to 95 years old, resided in fewer than 25 geographic areas of the United States, and were enrolled through a virtual design. In the prospective study, cohorts were assigned on the basis of participant-reported clinical history obtained from a screening survey and a study questionnaire. Recovered participants in ImmuneRACE Cohort 3 were defined by two consecutive negative NP/OP PCR tests, clearance by a healthcare professional, or resolution of symptoms. Each participant in the prospective study had whole blood, serum and a nasopharyngeal or oropharyngeal swab collected by mobile phlebotomists. Additional blood draws and questionnaires over an approximately two-month period could optionally be provided by prospective study participants. Before DNA extraction, prospective study blood samples were shipped either frozen or at room temperature. This clone was seen only a few times. Its antigen has not been determined. The input lacks base qualities; no much larger clone sits a single base away.

Deletion took 1 base off V and 6 bases off J, with a span of 8 bases between the germline ends. Its CDR3 holds 13 amino acids, cysteine through phenylalanine. Only the CDR3 part of the read is kept: 39 bases, read in frame from the first base. CDR1 and CDR2 (SGHTA, FQGNSA) derive from the germline V gene. The immunoSEQ Assay, a bias-controlled multiplex PCR, was used to amplify TCRbeta CDR3 regions from genomic DNA. Turning to the authors' computational methods: The number of nucleated cells in each sample was estimated from the amplification of reference gene primers within the assay. To quantify the absolute abundance of each unique TCRbeta CDR3 rearrangement, sequence reads were collapsed and filtered. For each sample, productive Simpson clonality was calculated as the square root of Simpson's diversity index over productive rearrangements. In its TCRdb copy, this immuneACCESS table keeps in-frame sequences only and misses some clones. Where compared with another copy, unresolved V genes explain less than half of these, and the others have no known cause. V and J calls and clone size are as listed in that table; D and trimming were resolved from the DNA. For this sample the table gives about 300,000 clones, of which about nine tenths were detected only once. The ten largest account for about 4% of the sample.

Material for sequencing was PBMCs or T cells enriched from blood (not recorded which). The V gene is TRBV7-2 and the J gene is TRBJ2-3; no D gene is confidently identified. The TCR originated in a young man who had recovered from COVID-19. In nucleotides, the sequence is TGTGCCAGCAGCTTAGTAGTGCGGGATACGCAGTATTTT. Protein translation: CASSLVVRDTQYF.